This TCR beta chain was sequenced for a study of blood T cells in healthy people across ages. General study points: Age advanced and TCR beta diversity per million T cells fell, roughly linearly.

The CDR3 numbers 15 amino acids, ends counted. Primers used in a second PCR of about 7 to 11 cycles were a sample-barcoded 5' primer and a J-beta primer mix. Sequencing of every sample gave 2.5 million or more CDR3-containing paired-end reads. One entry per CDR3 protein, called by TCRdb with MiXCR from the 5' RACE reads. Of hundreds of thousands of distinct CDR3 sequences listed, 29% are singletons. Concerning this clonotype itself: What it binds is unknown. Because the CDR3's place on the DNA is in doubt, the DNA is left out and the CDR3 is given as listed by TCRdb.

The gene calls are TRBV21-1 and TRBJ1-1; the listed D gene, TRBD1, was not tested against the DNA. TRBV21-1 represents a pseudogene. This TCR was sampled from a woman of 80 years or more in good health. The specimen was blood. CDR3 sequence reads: CASSIWGQGNTEAFF.